These 14 T cell receptor beta chains originate from one sample sequenced in a study of vaccination and CD4 T cells after COVID-19. These TCRs are of unknown antigen specificity. An Oncomine TCR Beta short-read assay was used to sequence the DNA from cultured CD4+ T cells. A single record per CDR3 protein comes from TCRdb applying MiXCR to the PCR reads. The data hold under 30,000 distinct CDR3 sequences, with roughly a third observed a single time. Sample time point: late sampling 161 to 241 days after vaccination in a few convalescent patients. Treatment given: approximately 10-day PBMC culture with coronavirus spike peptide pools or control peptides (ViraFEST assay). Sequenced material: CD4+ T cells from blood, cultured in vitro, taken about 7 months after SARS-CoV-2 vaccination. The receptors come from a human donor who had recovered from COVID-19.

This clonotype was picked up a small number of times. J is TRBJ2-1 and V is TRBV20-1, with a possible D match to TRBD2 (5 bases). This CDR3 region has 16 residues. V was clipped by 6 bases and J by 0 bases, with 18 bases between them. Germline assignment: CDR1 DFQATT and CDR2 SNEGSKA (reference sequence). The DNA for the CDR3 is TGCAGTGCCATACCCAGGAGCGGCCCCTCCTACAATGAGCAGTTCTTC. Translating it yields CSAIPRSGPSYNEQFF.

In this sample, this clonotype turned up a few times. The chain carries TRBV7-8 and TRBJ1-5, with D uncertain. Germline CDR1 reads SGHVS; CDR2 reads FQNEAQ. This CDR3 contains 18 residues. Between the trimmed V and J ends, which lost 4 bases and 3 bases, there was a span of 22 bases. The CDR3, as DNA: TGTGCCAGCAGCTCTTACCGATCAGGCCGACTTTCCAATCAGCCCCAGCATTTT. Its protein is CASSSYRSGRLSNQPQHF.

This chain connects TRBV23-1 to TRBJ1-2, with D unclear. TRBV23-1 is recorded as an ORF, its role being uncertain. V lost 0 bases, J lost 8 bases, and 7 bases lay in between. CDR3 length: 12 amino acids. The CDR3 sequence: CASSQSGGGYTF. The CDR3 coding sequence is TGCGCCAGCAGTCAATCGGGCGGGGGCTACACCTTC.

This clonotype was seen more than once but under ten times. V usage is TRBV7-8 and J usage is TRBJ2-1; a weak D match, TRBD1 (6 bases). The CDR3 spans 13 residues. The germline CDR1 and CDR2 sequences are SGHVS and FQNEAQ. V lost 2 bases to trimming and J lost 13 bases, with 15 bases between them. Written as DNA, the CDR3 is TGTGCCAGCAGCTTAAAGGCCAAGACAGGTCAGTTCTTC. This codes for CASSLKAKTGQFF. Based on the CDR3 plus reference TRBV7-8 and TRBJ2-1, the full variable domain is GAGVSQSPRYKVAKRGQDVALRCDPISGHVSLFWYQQALGQGPEFLTYFQNEAQLDKSGLPSDRFFAERPEGSVSTLKIQRTQQEDSAVYLCASSLKAKTGQFFGPGTRLTVL.

This clonotype was detected only a few times. The chain uses TRBV20-1 and TRBJ2-5; 12 bases match TRBD2. The CDR3 length is 15 residues. CDR1 DFQATT and CDR2 SNEGSKA come from the germline V gene (reference sequence). The CDR3 bases are TGCAGCCTCGGACGGGGACTAGCGGGTGGGGAGACCCAGTACTTC. Protein: CSLGRGLAGGETQYF.

V usage is TRBV2 and J usage is TRBJ1-2; D not certain. Trimming shortened V by 1 base and J by 2 bases, and 8 bases separated the two germline ends. Germline V gene sequence: CDR1 SNHLY, CDR2 FYNNEI. This CDR3 contains 14 residues. CDR3 protein: CASSEGAENYGYTF. CDR3 in DNA: TGTGCCAGCAGTGAAGGGGCGGAGAACTATGGCTACACCTTC.

The CDR3, as DNA: TGTGCCAGCAGCACCGCGGGTGGCGATAGCTATGGCTACACCTTC. Protein sequence: CASSTAGGDSYGYTF. The V gene is TRBV7-8, the J gene TRBJ1-2; the D is unclear. Germline values: CDR1 SGHVS, CDR2 FQNEAQ. The CDR3 runs to 15 residues. V was cut by 5 bases and J by 4 bases, with 17 bases left in between.

This clonotype was detected only a few times. The CDR3 region is CASSLTSGRYTDTQYF. CDR3 in DNA: TGTGCCAGCAGCTTGACTAGCGGGAGGTACACAGATACGCAGTATTTT. The V and J genes are TRBV5-4 and TRBJ2-3, with 12 positions matching TRBD2. Germline V gives CDR1 SGHNT, CDR2 YYREEE (reference sequence). The CDR3 is 16 residues long. V was clipped by 1 base and J by 2 bases; unmatched bases: 2.

The J gene is TRBJ2-7, the V gene TRBV12-3 or TRBV12-4, with 9 bases matching TRBD2. The V gene end was trimmed by 5 bases and the J gene end by 5 bases; junction bases not matched to a gene: 10. The CDR3 length is 15 residues. CDR3 region: CASSKGGSGSDEQYF. The CDR3 region has the DNA TGTGCCAGCAGTAAGGGCGGTAGCGGGAGTGACGAGCAGTACTTC.

This chain uses TRBV28 with TRBJ2-3; no definite D call. The CDR3 loop spans 13 amino acids. V lost 0 bases and J 5 bases, leaving 6 bases between the germline ends. Germline CDR1 MDHEN, CDR2 SYDVKM. The CDR3 nucleotides read TGTGCCAGCAGTTTATGGTCAGAAGATACGCAGTATTTT. Protein product: CASSLWSEDTQYF.

This clonotype has just a few counts. This sequence joins TRBV27 and TRBJ2-7; D ambiguous. The CDR3 has 15 amino acids. In germline, CDR1 is MNHEY, CDR2 SMNVEV (reference sequence). V was cut by 5 bases and J by 2 bases, with 16 bases left in between. CDR3 DNA: TGTGCCAGCAGTCATCAGCAGCTACCCACCTACGAGCAGTACTTC. Translated: CASSHQQLPTYEQYF.

The chain combines TRBV2 with TRBJ2-7; 9 positions agree with TRBD1. The length of the CDR3 is 15 residues. V shed 6 bases and J 3 bases; nucleotides not matched to a gene: 9. The germline CDR1 and CDR2 sequences are SNHLY and FYNNEI. CDR3 in DNA: TGTGCCAGCAGCCGAACAGGGGGCCGAAGCTACGAGCAGTACTTC. Residues: CASSRTGGRSYEQYF.

The V gene is TRBV19, the J gene TRBJ2-7; 9 bases are a match to TRBD2. The J segment lost 4 bases and the V segment lost 5 bases, leaving 6 bases of the junction unmatched. CDR3 length: 14 amino acids. Per the germline V gene, CDR1 is LNHDA and CDR2 is SQIVND (reference sequence). The CDR3 nucleotides are TGTGCCAGTAGTGCCGGGACTAGCAGGTACGAGCAGTACTTC. Translation: CASSAGTSRYEQYF.

In its sample, this clonotype was seen a few times. J is TRBJ1-2 and V is TRBV11-1; D unresolved. Germline loops: CDR1 SGHAT, CDR2 FQDESV (reference sequence). This CDR3 region has 14 residues. Trimming removed 1 base at V and 7 bases at J, with 13 bases between. Here the CDR3 DNA reads TGTGCCAGCAGCTTAGGGATGGGTTTGAGTGGCTACACCTTC. Protein sequence: CASSLGMGLSGYTF.